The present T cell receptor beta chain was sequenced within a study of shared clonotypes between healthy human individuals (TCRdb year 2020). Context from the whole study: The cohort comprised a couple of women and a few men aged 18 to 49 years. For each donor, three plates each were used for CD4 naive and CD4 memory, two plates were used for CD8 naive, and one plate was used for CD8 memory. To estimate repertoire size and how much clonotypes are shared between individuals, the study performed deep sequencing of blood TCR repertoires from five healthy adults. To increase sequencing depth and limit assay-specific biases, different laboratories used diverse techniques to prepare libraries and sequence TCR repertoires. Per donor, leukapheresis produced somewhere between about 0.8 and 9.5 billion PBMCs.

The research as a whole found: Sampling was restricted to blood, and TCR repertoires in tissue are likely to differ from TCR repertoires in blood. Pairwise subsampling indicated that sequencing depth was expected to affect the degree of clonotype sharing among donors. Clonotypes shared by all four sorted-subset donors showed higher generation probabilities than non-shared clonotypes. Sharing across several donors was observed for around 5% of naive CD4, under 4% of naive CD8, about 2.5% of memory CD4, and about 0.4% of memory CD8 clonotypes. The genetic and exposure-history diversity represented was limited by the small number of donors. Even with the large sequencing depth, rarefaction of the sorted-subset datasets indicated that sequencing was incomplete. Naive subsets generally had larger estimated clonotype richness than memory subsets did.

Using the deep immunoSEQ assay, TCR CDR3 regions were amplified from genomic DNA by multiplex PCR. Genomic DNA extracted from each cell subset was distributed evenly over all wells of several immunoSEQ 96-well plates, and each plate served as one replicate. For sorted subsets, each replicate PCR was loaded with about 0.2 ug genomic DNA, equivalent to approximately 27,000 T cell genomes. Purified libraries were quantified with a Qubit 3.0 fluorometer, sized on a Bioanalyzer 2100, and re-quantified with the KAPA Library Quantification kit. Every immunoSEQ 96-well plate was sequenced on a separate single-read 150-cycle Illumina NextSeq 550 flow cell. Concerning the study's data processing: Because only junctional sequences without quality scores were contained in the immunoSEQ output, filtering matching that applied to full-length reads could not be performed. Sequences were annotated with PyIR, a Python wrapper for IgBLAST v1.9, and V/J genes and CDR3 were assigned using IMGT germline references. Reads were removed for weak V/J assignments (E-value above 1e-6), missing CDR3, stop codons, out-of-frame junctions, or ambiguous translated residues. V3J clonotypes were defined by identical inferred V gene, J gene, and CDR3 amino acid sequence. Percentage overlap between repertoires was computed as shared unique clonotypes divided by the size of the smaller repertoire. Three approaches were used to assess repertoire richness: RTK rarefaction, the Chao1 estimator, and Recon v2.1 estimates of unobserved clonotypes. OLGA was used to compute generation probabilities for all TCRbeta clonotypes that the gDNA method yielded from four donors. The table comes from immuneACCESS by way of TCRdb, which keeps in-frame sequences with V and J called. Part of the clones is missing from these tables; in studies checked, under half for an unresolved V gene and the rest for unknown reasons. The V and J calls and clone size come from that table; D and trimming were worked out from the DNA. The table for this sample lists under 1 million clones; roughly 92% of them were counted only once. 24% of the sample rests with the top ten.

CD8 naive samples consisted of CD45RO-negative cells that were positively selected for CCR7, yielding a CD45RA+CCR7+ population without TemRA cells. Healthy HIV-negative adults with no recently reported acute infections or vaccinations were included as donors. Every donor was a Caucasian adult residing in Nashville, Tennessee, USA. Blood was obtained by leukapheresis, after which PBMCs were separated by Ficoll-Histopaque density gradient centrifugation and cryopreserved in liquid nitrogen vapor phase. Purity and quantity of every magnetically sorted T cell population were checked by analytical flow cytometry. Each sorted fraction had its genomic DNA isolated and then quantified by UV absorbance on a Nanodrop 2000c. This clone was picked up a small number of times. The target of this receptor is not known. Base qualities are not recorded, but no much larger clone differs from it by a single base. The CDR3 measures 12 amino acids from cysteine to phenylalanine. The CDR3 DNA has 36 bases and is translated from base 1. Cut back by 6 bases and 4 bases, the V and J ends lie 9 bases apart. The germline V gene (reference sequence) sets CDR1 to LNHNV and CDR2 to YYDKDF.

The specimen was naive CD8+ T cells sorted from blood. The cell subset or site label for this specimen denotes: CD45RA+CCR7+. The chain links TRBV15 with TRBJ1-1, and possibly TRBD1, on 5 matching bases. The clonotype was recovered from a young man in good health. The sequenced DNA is TGTGCCACCAGGGGACGGGGCACTGAAGCTTTCTTT. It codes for CATRGRGTEAFF.